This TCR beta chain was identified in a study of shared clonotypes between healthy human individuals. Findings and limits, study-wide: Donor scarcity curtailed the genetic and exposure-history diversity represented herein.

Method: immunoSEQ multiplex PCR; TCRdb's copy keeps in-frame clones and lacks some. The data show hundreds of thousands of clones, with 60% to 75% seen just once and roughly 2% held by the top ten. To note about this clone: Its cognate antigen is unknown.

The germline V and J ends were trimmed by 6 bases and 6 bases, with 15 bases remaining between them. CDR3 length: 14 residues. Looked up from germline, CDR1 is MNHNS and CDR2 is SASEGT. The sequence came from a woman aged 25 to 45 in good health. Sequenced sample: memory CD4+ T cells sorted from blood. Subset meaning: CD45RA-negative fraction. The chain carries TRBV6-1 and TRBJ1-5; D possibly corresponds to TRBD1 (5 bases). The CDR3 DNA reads TGTGCCAGCAGGGACGGACATCAAGGTCAGCCCCAGCATTTT. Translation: CASRDGHQGQPQHF.